This T cell receptor (beta chain) emerged from a study of blood T cell repertoires in COVID-19. As for the study in general: Acute and convalescent COVID-19 specimens originated in the United States, Italy and Spain. Sources were T cells, B-cell-depleted T cells, or PBMCs; the material itself was cDNA or gDNA.

With 3 bases clipped from V and 1 base from J, the junction kept 10 bases outside the gene matches. Per the germline V gene, CDR1 is SGHAT and CDR2 is FQNNGV. The CDR3 covers 19 residues. How the authors handled the data: By means of reference gene primer amplification, nucleated cell counts were estimated. Assay: immunoSEQ multiplex PCR; the TCRdb copy retains only in-frame clones and omits some. For V, J and clone size, that table is used; D and trimming come from the DNA. The repertoire holds 120,000 or so clones, roughly four fifths seen once, with around 10% in the top ten. A few counts support this clone.

The V call is TRBV11-2, the J call TRBJ2-3; TRBD2 matches at 13 bases. Sequenced material: peripheral blood. The TCR comes from a human donor in a cohort sampled during active COVID-19. CDR3 protein: CASSFSGTSGVRGTDTQYF. CDR3 sequence (DNA): TGTGCCAGCAGCTTTTCCGGGACTAGCGGGGTGCGGGGCACAGATACGCAGTATTTT.